These 20 T cell receptor beta chains were all obtained from the same sample, sequenced in a study of cytomegalovirus exposure and HLA in healthy donors. PCR amplification relied on 60 Vbeta primers (plus 13 Jbeta primers). This table comes from immunoSEQ multiplex PCR, and its TCRdb copy is limited to in-frame clones, with some not included. Of under 200,000 clones listed, approximately 77% were seen once; the top ten hold approximately 1.5%. Sequenced material: PBMCs. These TCRs come from a male donor in good health and CMV-seronegative.

The chain links TRBV25-1 to TRBJ2-5; 7 bases are a match to TRBD1. The DNA end is more similar to TRBJ2-7, so the J call may be wrong. CDR3 length: 15 amino acids. The germline gives CDR1 MGHDK, CDR2 SYGVNS. In DNA form, the CDR3 reads TGTGCCAGCAGCGTGATTGGGACAGCCGTATACGAGCAGTACTTC. Its translation is CASSVIGTAVYEQYF.

The rearrangement joins TRBV6-1 to TRBJ2-7, with TRBD2 identical over 7 bases. The germline CDR1 and CDR2 sequences are MNHNS and SASEGT. The CDR3 totals 13 residues. Trimming took 0 bases from V and 5 from J; bases not matched to a gene: 1. The CDR3 sequence: CASSEAGGNEQYF. The DNA for the CDR3 is TGTGCCAGCAGTGAAGCGGGGGGGAACGAGCAGTACTTC.

This sequence joins TRBV5-6 and TRBJ1-5; tentatively, D is TRBD1 (6 bases). CDR3 length equals 16 residues. Germline CDR1 is SGHDT and CDR2 is YYEEEE. V shed 2 bases and J shed 0 bases, with 12 bases lying between them. This CDR3 is CASSLRGQYSNQPQHF. For the CDR3, the DNA is TGTGCCAGCAGCTTACGTGGACAGTATAGCAATCAGCCCCAGCATTTT.

The CDR3 bases are TGTGCCAGCAGTGAAAGGGGGACAGATACGCAGTATTTT. Protein: CASSERGTDTQYF. V and J are TRBV6-1 and TRBJ2-3; weak D call: TRBD1 (6 bases). The ends were cut back, 2 bases at V and 3 bases at J, with 6 bases in the middle. CDR1 is MNHNS and CDR2 is SASEGT in the germline V gene. This CDR3 has 13 residues.

CDR3 residues: CAWTQGARTEAFF. The CDR3, as DNA: TGTGCCTGGACACAGGGGGCGCGAACTGAAGCTTTCTTT. This rearrangement joins TRBV30 to TRBJ1-1; 9 nucleotides agree with TRBD1. Germline V CDR1 and CDR2: GTSNPN, SVGIG (reference sequence). This CDR3 region has 13 residues. V lost 4 bases, J lost 5 bases, and 5 bases stayed unmatched. Variable domain in full (rest from reference TRBV30 and TRBJ1-1): SQTIHQWPATLVQPVGSPLSLECTVEGTSNPNLYWYRQAAGRGLQLLFYSVGIGQISSEVPQNLSASRPQDRQFILSSKKLLLSDSGFYLCAWTQGARTEAFFGQGTRLTVV.

The chain couples TRBV6-4 to TRBJ2-1; no clear D. The CDR3 covers 12 residues. V lost 1 base and J lost 8, with 6 bases in between. Per the germline V gene, CDR1 is MRHNA and CDR2 is SNTAGT. CDR3 loop: CASSDLGHEQFF. The CDR3 nucleotides are TGTGCCAGCAGTGACTTGGGCCATGAGCAGTTCTTC.

This clone has a single count. CDR3 DNA sequence: TGCGCCAGCCAACCTAGGGACAGGGGTAACTATGGCTACACCTTC. Amino acid sequence: CASQPRDRGNYGYTF. The chain uses TRBV5-1 and TRBJ1-2; 10 nucleotides agree with TRBD1. J lost 1 base, V lost 7 bases, and 7 bases had no gene match. CDR3 length equals 15 residues. Germline CDR1 reads SGHRS; CDR2 reads YFSETQ. Supplemented by reference TRBV5-1 and TRBJ1-2, the full variable domain reads KAGVTQTPRYLIKTRGQQVTLSCSPISGHRSVSWYQQTPGQGLQFLFEYFSETQRNKGNFPGRFSGRQFSNSRSEMNVSTLELGDSALYLCASQPRDRGNYGYTFGSGTRLTVV.

The rearrangement links TRBV27 to TRBJ2-3, with TRBD2 matching over 9 bases. J lost 0 bases, V lost 1 base, and 2 bases had no gene match. There are 16 residues in the CDR3. Germline CDR1 is MNHEY and CDR2 is SMNVEV (reference sequence). The chain's CDR3 is CASSLLLAGSTDTQYF. DNA for the CDR3: TGTGCCAGCAGTTTATTACTAGCGGGTAGCACAGATACGCAGTATTTT.

Notes on this clone: At one end the junction does not follow the germline gene, possibly because of a read error. The rearrangement joins TRBV7-9 to TRBJ2-4; TRBD1 matches at 9 bases. This CDR3 contains 17 residues. Germline lookup yields CDR1 SEHNR and CDR2 FQNEAQ (reference sequence). The CDR3 reads CSSANFLRTGVQNIQYF. The CDR3 DNA is TGTTCCAGCGCAAATTTCTTGCGGACAGGGGTTCAAAACATTCAGTACTTC.

The gene calls are TRBV7-9 and TRBJ1-1; tentative D call: TRBD1 (6 bases). The CDR3 extends over 15 amino acids. Per the germline V gene, CDR1 is SEHNR and CDR2 is FQNEAQ (reference sequence). Trimming left V 2 bases short and J 2 bases short, with 12 bases between. This CDR3 is CASSLLTGYNTEAFF. CDR3 nucleotide sequence: TGTGCCAGCAGCTTACTAACAGGGTACAACACTGAAGCTTTCTTT. Using reference TRBV7-9 and TRBJ1-1 for the parts outside the CDR3, the full variable domain is DTGVSQNPRHKITKRGQNVTFRCDPISEHNRLYWYRQTLGQGPEFLTYFQNEAQLEKSRLLSDRFSAERPKGSFSTLEIQRTEQGDSAMYLCASSLLTGYNTEAFFGQGTRLTVV.

V and J are TRBV4-3 and TRBJ1-2, with 9 nucleotides matching TRBD1. CDR3 length: 14 amino acids. The germline V gene has CDR1 LGHNA and CDR2 YSLEER. The J segment lost 7 bases and the V segment lost 1 base, leaving 4 bases of the junction unmatched. The CDR3 loop is CASSQGHRGRGYTF. CDR3 in DNA: TGCGCCAGCAGCCAAGGACACAGGGGGCGTGGCTACACCTTC.

This clone was picked up one time. The chain links TRBV4-1 to TRBJ1-3; possibly TRBD1 for D (6 bases). The germline V gene encodes CDR1 MGHRA and CDR2 YSYEKL. This CDR3 contains 19 residues. V lost 0 bases and J 0 bases, leaving 18 bases between the germline ends. DNA for the CDR3: TGCGCCAGCAGCCAAGAAGACCCCGGACAGCCTATCTCTGGAAACACCATATATTTT. Its translation is CASSQEDPGQPISGNTIYF.

The chain couples TRBV19 to TRBJ1-5, with D hard to call. CDR1 LNHDA and CDR2 SQIVND come from the germline V gene (reference sequence). V lost 7 bases and J lost 1, with 14 bases in between. The length of the CDR3 is 15 residues. In nucleotides, the CDR3 is TGTGCCAGTAAGATACAAGACGGGAGCAATCAGCCCCAGCATTTT. It is translated as CASKIQDGSNQPQHF. Looking up the rest from reference TRBV19 and TRBJ1-5 gives the full variable domain: DGGITQSPKYLFRKEGQNVTLSCEQNLNHDAMYWYRQDPGQGLRLIYYSQIVNDFQKGDIAEGYSVSREKKESFPLTVTSAQKNPTAFYLCASKIQDGSNQPQHFGDGTRLSIL.

The table lists this clone with a count of one. This chain links TRBV11-3 with TRBJ1-1; 7 nucleotides line up with TRBD1. The J segment lost 1 base and the V segment lost 4 bases, leaving 3 bases of the junction unmatched. CDR3 length equals 14 residues. The germline V gene has CDR1 SGHNT and CDR2 YENEEA. Here the CDR3 reads CASSSGQENTEAFF. DNA of the CDR3: TGTGCCAGCAGCTCCGGACAGGAGAACACTGAAGCTTTCTTT.

The chain recombines TRBV4-2 with TRBJ1-2; 10 positions match TRBD1. The CDR3 loop spans 16 amino acids. The germline CDR1 and CDR2 sequences are LGHNA and YNFKEQ. Trimming cost V 1 base and J 5 bases; bases outside gene matches: 7. The CDR3 here is CASSQGSGTGVYGYTF. Written as DNA, the CDR3 is TGTGCCAGCAGCCAAGGATCCGGGACAGGGGTATATGGCTACACCTTC.

V and J are TRBV6-1 and TRBJ1-1; perhaps TRBD1 as D (5 bases). This CDR3 region has 14 residues. The germline V and J ends were trimmed by 6 bases and 6 bases, with 17 bases remaining between them. Germline assignment: CDR1 MNHNS and CDR2 SASEGT. The CDR3 spells CASSPQGVFPEAFF. CDR3 bases: TGTGCCAGCAGCCCCCAGGGCGTGTTCCCTGAAGCTTTCTTT.

This sequence joins TRBV19 and TRBJ2-1; possible D gene TRBD2, 5 bases. In germline, CDR1 is LNHDA, CDR2 SQIVND (reference sequence). The CDR3 has 14 amino acids. The V and J ends lost 8 bases and 7 bases respectively, with 18 bases between them. CDR3 nucleotides: TGTGCCAGTGGTGTGGAGCGAACGGGGAATGAGCAGTTCTTC. This codes for CASGVERTGNEQFF.

This clone was counted between two and nine times. The chain couples TRBV14 to TRBJ2-1; D perhaps matches TRBD1 (6 bases). V lost 3 bases, J lost 4 bases, and 13 bases lay in between. This CDR3 comprises 15 residues. Per the germline V gene, CDR1 is SGHDN and CDR2 is FVKESK. The DNA for the CDR3 is TGTGCCAGCAGCCACGACGGGACAACTTACAATGAGCAGTTCTTC. This codes for CASSHDGTTYNEQFF.

The genes are TRBV7-2 and TRBJ2-2; D unresolved. The CDR3 runs 15 residues. In germline, CDR1 is SGHTA, CDR2 FQGNSA. The V end lost 5 bases, the J end lost 0 bases, and 10 bases lay between the germline ends. CDR3 sequence (DNA): TGTGCCAGCAGCCCCGGAGCCGCGAACACCGGGGAGCTGTTTTTT. Protein: CASSPGAANTGELFF. The full variable domain, rest sourced from reference TRBV7-2 and TRBJ2-2, is GAGVSQSPSNKVTEKGKDVELRCDPISGHTALYWYRQSLGQGLEFLIYFQGNSAPDKSGLPSDRFSAERTGGSVSTLTIQRTQQEDSAVYLCASSPGAANTGELFFGEGSRLTVL.

This clone was detected only a few times. The same CDR3 can be traced to other DNA sequences in this sample. The J gene is TRBJ2-2, the V gene TRBV7-3; weak D call: TRBD2 (5 bases). Germline assignment: CDR1 SGHTA and CDR2 FQGTGA. V lost 0 bases to trimming and J lost 3 bases, with 5 bases between them. The CDR3 extends over 14 amino acids. This chain's CDR3 is CASSLTGDTGELFF. The CDR3 DNA reads TGTGCCAGCAGCTTAACGGGAGACACCGGGGAGCTGTTTTTT.